This TCR beta chain was recovered during a study of blood T cell repertoires in COVID-19. In the study overall: Acute and convalescent COVID-19 specimens originated in the United States, Italy and Spain.

Original processing notes: Estimated nucleated cell counts came from reference gene primer amplification. Here immunoSEQ multiplex PCR was the method, and the copy in TCRdb shows in-frame clones only, minus some. For V, J and clone size, that table is used; D and trimming come from the DNA. The sample holds around 150,000 clones; about 88% are singletons and the top ten take 8% to 11%. The receptor comes from a man aged 45-60 years with active or convalescent COVID-19. The sequenced sample consisted of peripheral blood.

Here the CDR3 reads CASSLSLADSSYEQYF. The CDR3 bases are TGTGCCAGCAGCTTAAGCCTAGCGGATAGCTCCTACGAGCAGTACTTC. V gene TRBV5-5 combines with J gene TRBJ2-7; 7 bases are shared with TRBD2. Trimming removed 2 bases from V and 0 bases from J; junction bases left unmatched: 8. CDR1 and CDR2 from the germline V gene are SGHKS and YYEKEE (reference sequence). CDR3 size: 16 residues.